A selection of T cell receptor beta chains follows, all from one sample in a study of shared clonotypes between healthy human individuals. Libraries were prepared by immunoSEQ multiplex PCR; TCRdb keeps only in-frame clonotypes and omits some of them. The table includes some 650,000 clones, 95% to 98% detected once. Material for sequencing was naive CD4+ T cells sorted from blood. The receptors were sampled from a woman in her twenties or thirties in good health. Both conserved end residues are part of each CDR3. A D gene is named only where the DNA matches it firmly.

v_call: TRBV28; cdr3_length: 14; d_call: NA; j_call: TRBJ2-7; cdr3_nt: TGTGCCAGCAGCCATCCGACCATCCCGGGGGAGCAGTACTTC; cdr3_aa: CASSHPTIPGEQYF
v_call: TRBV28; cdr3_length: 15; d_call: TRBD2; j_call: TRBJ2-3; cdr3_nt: TGTGCCAGCAGTTTAGGGACTAGCGAGCCCTATACGCAGTATTTT; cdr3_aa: CASSLGTSEPYTQYF
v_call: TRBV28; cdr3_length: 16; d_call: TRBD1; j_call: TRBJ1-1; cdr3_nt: TGTGCCAGCAGTTTCAGGGGGCTCGTCGGGGGCACTGAAGCTTTCTTT; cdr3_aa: CASSFRGLVGGTEAFF
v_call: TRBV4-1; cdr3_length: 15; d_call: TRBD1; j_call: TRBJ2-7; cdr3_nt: TGCGCCAGCAGCCGAGCCGGGACAGGGGCCTACGAGCAGTACTTC; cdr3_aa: CASSRAGTGAYEQYF
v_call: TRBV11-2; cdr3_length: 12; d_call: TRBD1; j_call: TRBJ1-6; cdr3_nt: TGTGCCAGCAGCTCAACAGGGGTCCCCCTCCACTTT; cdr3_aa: CASSSTGVPLHF
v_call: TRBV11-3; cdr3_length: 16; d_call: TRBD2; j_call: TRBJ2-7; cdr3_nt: TGTGCCAGCAGCCCCCCAGCGGGAGGGCCTTATTACGAGCAGTACTTC; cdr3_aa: CASSPPAGGPYYEQYF
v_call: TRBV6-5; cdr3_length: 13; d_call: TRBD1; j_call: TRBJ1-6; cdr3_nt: TGTGCTAGTACCGGGACAGTAAATTCACCCCTCCACTTT; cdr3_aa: CASTGTVNSPLHF
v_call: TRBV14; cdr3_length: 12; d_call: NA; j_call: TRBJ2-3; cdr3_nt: TGTGCCAGCAGCGCCCAGGGGGATACGCAGTATTTT; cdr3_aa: CASSAQGDTQYF
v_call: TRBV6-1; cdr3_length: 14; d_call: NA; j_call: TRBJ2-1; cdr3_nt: TGTGCCAGCAGTGAATTGTGGGGGCCATACGAGCAGTTCTTC; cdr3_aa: CASSELWGPYEQFF
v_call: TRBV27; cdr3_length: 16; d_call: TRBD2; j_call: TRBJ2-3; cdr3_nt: TGTGCCAGCAGTTTATCGGCTAGCGGGAGTACAGATACGCAGTATTTT; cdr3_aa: CASSLSASGSTDTQYF